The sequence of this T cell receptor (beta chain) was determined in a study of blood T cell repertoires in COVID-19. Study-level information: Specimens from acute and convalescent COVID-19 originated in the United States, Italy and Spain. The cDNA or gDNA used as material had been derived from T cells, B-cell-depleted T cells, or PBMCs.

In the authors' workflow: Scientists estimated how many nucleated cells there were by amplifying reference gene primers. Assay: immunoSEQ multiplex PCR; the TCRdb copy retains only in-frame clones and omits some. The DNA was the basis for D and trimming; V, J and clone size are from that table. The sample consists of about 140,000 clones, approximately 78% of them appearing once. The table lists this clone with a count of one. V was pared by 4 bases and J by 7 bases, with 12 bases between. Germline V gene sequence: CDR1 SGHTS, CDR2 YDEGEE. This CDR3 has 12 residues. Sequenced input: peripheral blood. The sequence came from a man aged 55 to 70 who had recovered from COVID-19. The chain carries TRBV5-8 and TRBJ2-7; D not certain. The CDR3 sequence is CASSDFTVEQYF. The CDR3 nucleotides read TGTGCCAGCAGCGACTTTACGGTGGAGCAGTACTTC. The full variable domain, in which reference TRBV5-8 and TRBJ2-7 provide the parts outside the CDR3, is EAGVTQSPTHLIKTRGQQATLRCSPISGHTSVYWYQQALGLGLQFLLWYDEGEERNRGNFPPRFSGRQFPNYSSELNVNALELEDSALYLCASSDFTVEQYFGPGTRLTVT.